This TCR beta chain is from a study of blood T cell repertoires in COVID-19. Across the study: The United States, Italy and Spain provided the acute and convalescent COVID-19 samples.

Method: immunoSEQ multiplex PCR; TCRdb's copy keeps in-frame clones and lacks some. The sample carries fewer than 250,000 clones, under 80% recorded once. The V and J ends lost 6 bases and 3 bases respectively, with 10 bases between them. This CDR3 spans 13 amino acids. The clonotype originates from a woman aged 45 to 65 with acute or convalescent COVID-19. Sequencing input: peripheral blood. The V and J genes are TRBV12-3 or TRBV12-4 and TRBJ2-3; perhaps TRBD1 as D (6 bases). The CDR3 coding sequence is TGTGCCAGCAGGGGGGCAGGGACAGATACGCAGTATTTT. This translates into CASRGAGTDTQYF.